This T cell receptor (beta chain) was recorded in a study of T-cell memory formation after mild COVID-19. Study-level information: TCR clustering was largely donor specific. Study observations and caveats: Most CD4+ clones that shrank were in CM and EM, while CD8+ ones turned up in EMRA.

TCRdb independently ran MiXCR on the 5' RACE reads; one entry per CDR3 protein. The data hold 340,000 or so distinct CDR3 sequences, with 10% to 15% observed a single time. This clonotype was seen more than once but under ten times. The antigen is undetermined. This TCR was sampled from a young man who had mild COVID-19 (a few samples of this study predate the infection). Cell type and time point are not known. The sequenced sample consisted of PBMCs or a T cell subset sorted from them (not recorded which).

The CDR3 nucleotides are TGTGCCAGCAGCTTAGTTGGCGGGAACTCCTACAATGAGCAGTTCTTC. Its translation is CASSLVGGNSYNEQFF. The chain combines TRBV13 with TRBJ2-1; possibly TRBD2 for D (6 bases). Germline V gene sequence: CDR1 PRHDT, CDR2 FYEKMQ (reference sequence). The V end lost 1 base, the J end lost 0 bases, and 10 bases lay between the germline ends. This CDR3 has 16 amino acids.